The source of this TCR beta chain is a study of early T cells in non-severe SARS-CoV-2 infection. Germline CDR1 MNHNY, CDR2 SVGAGI (reference sequence). The CDR3 contains 15 residues. V lost 7 bases to trimming and J lost 0 bases; unmatched junction nucleotides: 6. TCRdb recomputed calls from the 5' RACE reads with MiXCR, one row per CDR3 protein. The repertoire has some 20,000 distinct CDR3 sequences, approximately 4.8% of them found once; the top ten carry more than 6%. This receptor was identified in an adult who was a healthcare worker with PCR-confirmed SARS-CoV-2 infection or an uninfected control (not recorded which). The chain is built from TRBV6-6 and TRBJ2-3; 8 nucleotides agree with TRBD1. The sample comprised whole blood. CDR3 loop: CASTVQGASTDTQYF. The CDR3 nucleotides read TGTGCCAGCACCGTCCAGGGGGCTAGCACAGATACGCAGTATTTT.